The 10 T cell receptor beta chains below come from one sample, sequenced in a study of shared clonotypes between healthy human individuals. Only in-frame clones appear in the TCRdb table, and some are missing; sequencing was by immunoSEQ multiplex PCR. The sample has 2 million to 2.5 million clones, just over 90% seen once. Specimen: naive CD4+ T cells from PBMCs. The sample's subset: CD45RA+ positively selected. All receptors come from a young man in good health. Some clones in this sample may be carry-over from other donors' samples.

The chain links TRBV28 to TRBJ2-2, with no clear D. CDR1 and CDR2 from the germline V gene are MDHEN and SYDVKM. The CDR3 sequence is 13 residues long. V lost 8 bases and J lost 2, with 9 bases in between. The CDR3 reads CASVTTNTGELFF. CDR3 nucleotides: TGTGCCAGCGTCACTACCAACACCGGGGAGCTGTTTTTT.

The chain is built from TRBV29-1 and TRBJ1-1; D unresolved. Trimming stripped 7 bases from V and 0 bases from J, with 15 bases between. This CDR3 spans 14 amino acids. The V gene's germline CDR1 is SQVTM and CDR2 ANQGSEA. This CDR3 is CSGSPGTMNTEAFF. The CDR3 coding sequence is TGCAGCGGATCCCCGGGTACTATGAACACTGAAGCTTTCTTT.

The gene calls are TRBV27 and TRBJ2-2; the match to TRBD1 covers 8 bases. This CDR3 comprises 15 residues. The germline V gene encodes CDR1 MNHEY and CDR2 SMNVEV (reference sequence). V was clipped by 1 base and J by 7 bases; unmatched bases: 5. CDR3 sequence reads: CASSLFQGAHGELFF. The CDR3 DNA reads TGTGCCAGCAGTTTATTTCAGGGGGCTCACGGGGAGCTGTTTTTT.

This clone was counted a single time. The chain employs TRBV23-1 and TRBJ2-2; D call uncertain. TRBV23-1 falls under the ORF class, with uncertain function. V lost 1 base, J lost 4 bases, and 13 bases lay in between. The CDR3 consists of 16 residues. The CDR3 DNA is TGCGCCAGCAGTCAATATAAGGTACTTAGCACCGGGGAGCTGTTTTTT. Encoded protein: CASSQYKVLSTGELFF.

This clone was observed once. The rearrangement uses TRBV6-5 and TRBJ2-1; D not resolved. The CDR3 totals 13 residues. In germline, CDR1 is MNHEY, CDR2 SVGAGI. V dropped 1 base and J dropped 7 bases, with 8 bases sitting between them. The CDR3 loop reads CASSYLEKNEQFF. CDR3 nucleotide sequence: TGTGCCAGCAGTTACTTGGAGAAAAATGAGCAGTTCTTC.

Note on this clone: Within the sample, other DNA sequences also encode this same CDR3. The V and J genes are TRBV18 and TRBJ1-2, with D tentatively TRBD1 (5 bases). There are 14 residues in the CDR3. V shed 0 bases and J shed 4 bases, with 9 bases lying between them. Germline assignment: CDR1 KGHSH and CDR2 LQKENI. The CDR3 DNA sequence: TGTGCCAGCTCACCACCGGGGCGGGCCTATGGCTACACCTTC. It specifies CASSPPGRAYGYTF. The full variable domain, completed using reference TRBV18 and TRBJ1-2, is NAGVMQNPRHLVRRRGQEARLRCSPMKGHSHVYWYRQLPEEGLKFMVYLQKENIIDESGMPKERFSAEFPKEGPSILRIQQVVRGDSAAYFCASSPPGRAYGYTFGSGTRLTVV.

V is TRBV28 and J is TRBJ1-4; tentative D call: TRBD1 (5 bases). The length of the CDR3 is 14 residues. From germline, CDR1 is MDHEN and CDR2 SYDVKM. Trimming stripped 5 bases from V and 0 bases from J, with 7 bases between. The DNA of the CDR3 is TGTGCCAGCAGTCAGGGCCCAACTAATGAAAAACTGTTTTTT. Translating gives CASSQGPTNEKLFF.

Remarks on this clone: Other DNA sequences within the sample encode an identical CDR3. J is TRBJ1-2 and V is TRBV6-1; a weak D match, TRBD1 (6 bases). CDR1 is MNHNS, CDR2 SASEGT, per germline. Trimming cost V 6 bases and J 5 bases, with 10 bases left between them. CDR3 length: 12 amino acids. CDR3 in DNA: TGTGCCAGCAGCGACAGGAGTTATGGCTACACCTTC. This encodes CASSDRSYGYTF.

The gene calls are TRBV7-9 and TRBJ1-5; 7 bases are a match to TRBD1. The CDR3 has 15 amino acids. Trimming took 0 bases from V and 2 from J; bases not matched to a gene: 1. CDR1 and CDR2 from the germline V gene are SEHNR and FQNEAQ (reference sequence). The CDR3: CASSLADRGNQPQHF. The CDR3 DNA sequence: TGTGCCAGCAGCTTAGCAGACAGGGGCAATCAGCCCCAGCATTTT.

This clone was seen more than once but under ten times. The identical CDR3 is also encoded by other nucleotide sequences in the sample. The rearrangement uses TRBV7-9 and TRBJ1-1; the D gene is possibly TRBD1 (5 bases). Germline assignment: CDR1 SEHNR and CDR2 FQNEAQ (reference sequence). Deletions cut 4 bases from V and 1 base from J, with 7 bases between. The CDR3 contains 13 residues. CDR3 nucleotide sequence: TGTGCCAGCAGCTCTAGGGGGAACACTGAAGCTTTCTTT. It encodes CASSSRGNTEAFF.